The TCR beta chain under discussion was sequenced for a study of identical twins. Notes on the study in general: Out-of-frame alpha sequences that twins shared showed excess low generation probability.

About this clonotype itself: Its specificity is unknown.

V was cut by 4 bases and J by 6 bases, with 10 bases left in between. Germline CDR1 and CDR2: SNHLY and FYNNEI. CDR3 length equals 13 residues. One entry per CDR3 protein results from TCRdb running MiXCR on the 5' RACE reads. The sample lists approximately 530,000 distinct CDR3 sequences, 20% to 25% occurring once. This sample was also put to use in a study of yellow fever vaccine responses in identical twins.

This chain uses TRBV2 with TRBJ2-1; possible D gene TRBD2, 6 bases. The TCR originated in a woman younger than 35 in good health. Sequencing was carried out using CD4+ T cells sorted from blood. Written as DNA, the CDR3 is TGTGCCAGCAGTGTTGATAGCGGCAATGAGCAGTTCTTC. Translated: CASSVDSGNEQFF.